This T cell receptor (beta chain) originates from a study of blood T cells in healthy people across ages. Background on the study: In model experiments, template switching was able to capture about one barcoded beta molecule for every two T cells that were present. Findings of the study overall: In older individuals, TCR beta diversity per million T cells was lower, falling roughly linearly with age. Calculation of diversity from one million T cells yielded estimates considered to be underestimates.

Together with a sample-barcoded 5' primer, a J-beta primer mix was included in a second PCR lasting roughly 6 to 12 cycles. TCRdb passed the 5' RACE reads through MiXCR, listing each CDR3 protein once. The sample holds around 1.5 million distinct CDR3 sequences, 30% to 35% seen once. Trimming took 0 bases from V and 8 from J; bases not matched to a gene: 2. Germline values: CDR1 SGHRS, CDR2 YFSETQ. The CDR3 extends over 15 amino acids. This clonotype has only a few counts. Its target is unknown. This TCR derives from a woman in her twenties or thirties in good health. This rearrangement joins TRBV5-1 to TRBJ2-1; 13 positions agree with TRBD2. Material: blood. CDR3 amino acids: CASSLELAGGHEQFF. CDR3 DNA sequence: TGCGCCAGCAGCTTGGAACTAGCGGGGGGGCATGAGCAGTTCTTC.